The T cell receptor (beta chain) under discussion was sequenced for a study of technical replicates of blood from a few donors. Between the trimmed V and J ends, which lost 2 bases and 5 bases, there was a span of 19 bases. Germline-derived CDR1 and CDR2 are MNHNS and SASEGT. The CDR3 sequence is 17 residues long. TCRdb keeps only in-frame clones here, not all; method: immunoSEQ multiplex PCR. This table holds tens of thousands of clones, around nine tenths found once. The chain is built from TRBV6-1 and TRBJ2-1; D may be TRBD1 (6 bases). This clonotype was sampled from a human donor in good health. The material sequenced was T cells isolated from PBMCs. The CDR3 reads CASSESMGAAVHNEQFF. Here the CDR3 DNA reads TGTGCCAGCAGTGAATCTATGGGGGCGGCGGTCCACAATGAGCAGTTCTTC.